Listed below are T cell receptor beta chains from one sample, sequenced in a study of immune heterogeneity within non-small cell lung tumors. TCRdb used MiXCR to reprocess the multiplex PCR reads, holding one entry per CDR3 protein. The sample consists of about 23,000 distinct CDR3 sequences, roughly 30% of them appearing once. Specimen: lung tumor tissue. The receptors here all came from a man aged 35 to 55 with non-small cell lung cancer. The CDR3 runs from the conserved cysteine through the conserved F or W. Each record gives: J gene, V gene, D gene, clone size, CDR3 protein, CDR3 DNA. A D gene is named only where the DNA matches it firmly. The listing skips clone size in some rows; elsewhere it reads once, few, many or a size class.

j_call: TRBJ1-2
v_call: TRBV6-1
d_call: .
clone_size: medium-sized
cdr3_aa: CASSSGEGRGYTF
cdr3_nt: TGTGCCAGCAGTTCAGGGGAGGGAAGGGGCTACACCTTC

j_call: TRBJ1-1
v_call: TRBV6-1
d_call: TRBD1
clone_size: .
cdr3_aa: CASSKISDRGTEAFF
cdr3_nt: TGTGCCAGCAGCAAAATCTCAGACAGGGGTACTGAAGCTTTCTTT

j_call: TRBJ2-7
v_call: TRBV20-1
d_call: .
clone_size: many
cdr3_aa: CSARLGTGHEQYF
cdr3_nt: TGCAGTGCTAGACTCGGTACGGGACACGAGCAGTACTTC

j_call: TRBJ2-3
v_call: TRBV7-3
d_call: .
clone_size: .
cdr3_aa: CASSFRDSTDTQYF
cdr3_nt: TGTGCCAGCAGCTTCCGGGACAGCACAGATACGCAGTATTTT

j_call: TRBJ1-3
v_call: TRBV7-2
d_call: .
clone_size: many
cdr3_aa: CASSLASTRGNTIYF
cdr3_nt: TGTGCCAGCAGCTTAGCTTCCACGCGGGGAAACACCATATATTTT

j_call: TRBJ1-5
v_call: TRBV28
d_call: TRBD1
clone_size: many
cdr3_aa: CASSLGARGINQPQHF
cdr3_nt: TGTGCCAGCAGTTTAGGCGCCAGGGGGATTAATCAGCCCCAGCATTTT

j_call: TRBJ1-1
v_call: TRBV19
d_call: TRBD1
clone_size: .
cdr3_aa: CASRAGTGYITEAFF
cdr3_nt: TGTGCCAGTAGAGCCGGGACAGGTTATATCACTGAAGCTTTCTTT

j_call: TRBJ1-2
v_call: TRBV13
d_call: .
clone_size: few
cdr3_aa: CASSSRQESYGYTF
cdr3_nt: TGTGCCAGCAGCTCACGACAGGAGAGCTATGGCTACACCTTC

j_call: TRBJ1-1
v_call: TRBV6-2/TRBV6-3
d_call: .
clone_size: .
cdr3_aa: CASGYGGSNTEAFF
cdr3_nt: TGTGCCAGCGGTTACGGGGGCTCGAACACTGAAGCTTTCTTT

j_call: TRBJ2-7
v_call: TRBV12-3/TRBV12-4
d_call: TRBD2
clone_size: many
cdr3_aa: CASSLPGLAVSGSYEQYF
cdr3_nt: TGTGCCAGCAGTCTCCCCGGACTAGCGGTCTCCGGGTCCTACGAGCAGTACTTC

j_call: TRBJ2-7
v_call: TRBV7-2
d_call: .
clone_size: many
cdr3_aa: CASSAQDGPYEQYF
cdr3_nt: TGTGCCAGCAGCGCGCAGGACGGACCCTACGAGCAGTACTTC

j_call: TRBJ1-5
v_call: TRBV18
d_call: TRBD1
clone_size: .
cdr3_aa: CASSLGQVHQPQHF
cdr3_nt: TGTGCCAGCTCACTTGGACAGGTCCACCAGCCCCAGCATTTT

j_call: TRBJ1-5
v_call: TRBV7-2
d_call: .
clone_size: few
cdr3_aa: CASSLNGIGEPQHF
cdr3_nt: TGTGCCAGCAGCTTAAATGGGATAGGAGAGCCCCAGCATTTT

j_call: TRBJ2-5
v_call: TRBV5-4
d_call: .
clone_size: few
cdr3_aa: CASSLAASEETQYF
cdr3_nt: TGTGCCAGCAGCTTGGCGGCTAGCGAAGAGACCCAGTACTTC

j_call: TRBJ1-3
v_call: TRBV7-8
d_call: .
clone_size: few
cdr3_aa: CASSWDSGNTIYF
cdr3_nt: TGTGCCAGCAGTTGGGACTCTGGAAACACCATATATTTT

j_call: TRBJ1-2
v_call: TRBV12-3/TRBV12-4
d_call: .
clone_size: many
cdr3_aa: CASSWEGEGYTF
cdr3_nt: TGTGCCAGCAGTTGGGAGGGGGAGGGCTACACCTTC

j_call: TRBJ2-1
v_call: TRBV19
d_call: .
clone_size: many
cdr3_aa: CASSMISTSSNEQFF
cdr3_nt: TGTGCCAGTAGTATGATATCCACTAGCTCCAATGAGCAGTTCTTC

j_call: TRBJ2-2
v_call: TRBV19
d_call: TRBD1
clone_size: .
cdr3_aa: CASSRQGARTGELFF
cdr3_nt: TGTGCCAGTAGTAGACAGGGGGCGCGGACCGGGGAGCTGTTTTTT

j_call: TRBJ2-3
v_call: TRBV4-3
d_call: .
clone_size: .
cdr3_aa: CASSQGLHLSADTQYF
cdr3_nt: TGCGCCAGCAGCCAAGGGCTGCATCTAAGTGCAGATACGCAGTATTTT

j_call: TRBJ1-2
v_call: TRBV6-1
d_call: .
clone_size: many
cdr3_aa: CASSKAINYGYTF
cdr3_nt: TGTGCCAGCAGCAAGGCTATTAACTATGGCTACACCTTC

j_call: TRBJ2-1
v_call: TRBV9
d_call: TRBD1
clone_size: few
cdr3_aa: CASSVLGQGFYNEQFF
cdr3_nt: TGTGCCAGCAGCGTATTGGGACAGGGCTTCTACAATGAGCAGTTCTTC

j_call: TRBJ1-1
v_call: TRBV4-3
d_call: .
clone_size: few
cdr3_aa: CASSQERGGNTEAFF
cdr3_nt: TGCGCCAGCAGCCAAGAAAGGGGAGGGAACACTGAAGCTTTCTTT

j_call: TRBJ2-5
v_call: TRBV12-3/TRBV12-4
d_call: .
clone_size: few
cdr3_aa: CASSKISPFGETQYF
cdr3_nt: TGTGCCAGCAGCAAGATTAGTCCCTTCGGGGAGACCCAGTACTTC

j_call: TRBJ2-7
v_call: TRBV7-9
d_call: TRBD2
clone_size: few
cdr3_aa: CASSRTTLAGGEQYF
cdr3_nt: TGTGCCAGCAGCCGGACAACACTAGCGGGAGGAGAGCAGTACTTC

j_call: TRBJ1-2
v_call: TRBV20-1
d_call: TRBD1
clone_size: medium-sized
cdr3_aa: CSATGTEAYGYTF
cdr3_nt: TGCAGTGCTACCGGGACAGAGGCCTATGGCTACACCTTC

j_call: TRBJ1-4
v_call: TRBV12-3/TRBV12-4
d_call: .
clone_size: many
cdr3_aa: CASSFGGNGEKLFF
cdr3_nt: TGTGCCAGCAGTTTCGGAGGGAACGGTGAAAAACTGTTTTTT

j_call: TRBJ2-1
v_call: TRBV4-3
d_call: .
clone_size: few
cdr3_aa: CASSQETGGNEQFF
cdr3_nt: TGCGCCAGCAGCCAAGAGACTGGGGGAAATGAGCAGTTCTTC

j_call: TRBJ1-5
v_call: TRBV2
d_call: TRBD1
clone_size: many
cdr3_aa: CASTLDRGRNQPQHF
cdr3_nt: TGTGCCAGCACCCTGGACAGGGGCCGGAATCAGCCCCAGCATTTT

j_call: TRBJ2-3
v_call: TRBV4-1
d_call: TRBD2
clone_size: few
cdr3_aa: CASSQATSGSPSTDTQYF
cdr3_nt: TGCGCCAGCAGCCAGGCGACTAGCGGGTCCCCTAGCACAGATACGCAGTATTTT

j_call: TRBJ1-1
v_call: TRBV5-6
d_call: TRBD1
clone_size: .
cdr3_aa: CASSLFRGSEAFF
cdr3_nt: TGTGCCAGCAGCTTGTTCAGGGGGTCCGAAGCTTTCTTT

j_call: TRBJ1-2
v_call: TRBV20-1
d_call: TRBD1
clone_size: many
cdr3_aa: CSAGQGVYYGYTF
cdr3_nt: TGCAGTGCTGGGCAGGGGGTCTACTATGGCTACACCTTC

j_call: TRBJ2-7
v_call: TRBV6-1
d_call: TRBD2
clone_size: .
cdr3_aa: CASIERLAVPYEQYF
cdr3_nt: TGTGCCAGCATCGAGAGACTAGCGGTCCCTTACGAGCAGTACTTC

j_call: TRBJ2-7
v_call: TRBV7-2
d_call: TRBD1
clone_size: .
cdr3_aa: CASSLAGWTGTTTRGYEQYF
cdr3_nt: TGTGCCAGCAGCTTAGCGGGATGGACAGGGACGACGACGAGGGGCTACGAGCAGTACTTC

j_call: TRBJ2-7
v_call: TRBV6-4
d_call: .
clone_size: few
cdr3_aa: CASSEFDYEQYF
cdr3_nt: TGTGCCAGCAGTGAATTCGATTACGAGCAGTACTTC

j_call: TRBJ2-7
v_call: TRBV4-1
d_call: .
clone_size: many
cdr3_aa: CASSQVLQSYEQYF
cdr3_nt: TGCGCCAGCAGCCAAGTTCTCCAATCCTACGAGCAGTACTTC

j_call: TRBJ1-1
v_call: TRBV30
d_call: .
clone_size: many
cdr3_aa: CAWSRGGNTEAFF
cdr3_nt: TGTGCCTGGAGCAGGGGAGGGAACACTGAAGCTTTCTTT